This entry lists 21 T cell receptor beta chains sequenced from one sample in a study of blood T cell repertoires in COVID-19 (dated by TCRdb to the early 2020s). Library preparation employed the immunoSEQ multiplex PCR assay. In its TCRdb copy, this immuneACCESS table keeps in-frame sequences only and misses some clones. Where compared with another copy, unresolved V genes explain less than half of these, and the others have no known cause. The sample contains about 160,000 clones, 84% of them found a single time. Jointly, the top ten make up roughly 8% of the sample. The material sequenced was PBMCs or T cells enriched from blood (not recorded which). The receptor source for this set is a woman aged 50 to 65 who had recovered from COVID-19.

DNA of the CDR3: TGTGCCAGTAGTATAACGGGGGGGACTCGGGAGCAGTACTTC. This encodes CASSITGGTREQYF. The chain recombines TRBV19 with TRBJ2-7, with 8 bases aligning to TRBD2. CDR3 length: 14 residues. The V segment lost 2 bases and the J segment 7 bases; nucleotides outside the gene matches: 7. The germline V gene has CDR1 LNHDA and CDR2 SQIVND (reference sequence).

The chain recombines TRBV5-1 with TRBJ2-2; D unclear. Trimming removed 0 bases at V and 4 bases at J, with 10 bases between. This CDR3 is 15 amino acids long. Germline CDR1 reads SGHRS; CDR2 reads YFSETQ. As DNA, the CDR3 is TGCGCCAGCAGCTTGGGAGGAGTAAGCACCGGGGAGCTGTTTTTT. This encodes CASSLGGVSTGELFF.

The CDR3 DNA reads TGTGCCAGCAGCTTTTCAGGGACTAGACCCTACAATGAGCAGTTCTTC. It encodes CASSFSGTRPYNEQFF. The V call is TRBV12-1, the J call TRBJ2-1; the D segment call TRBD2 is taken from the table without a DNA check. TRBV12-1 is a listed pseudogene. CDR3 length equals 16 residues.

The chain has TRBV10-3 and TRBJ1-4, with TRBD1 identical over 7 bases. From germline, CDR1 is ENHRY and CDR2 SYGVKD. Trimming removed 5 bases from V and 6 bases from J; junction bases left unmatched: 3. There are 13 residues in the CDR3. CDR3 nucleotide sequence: TGTGCCATCAGTCAAGGACAGGATGAAAAACTGTTTTTT. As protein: CAISQGQDEKLFF.

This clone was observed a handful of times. The CDR3 sequence is CASSYAGTYEQYF. CDR3 DNA: TGTGCCAGCAGTTACGCAGGAACCTACGAGCAGTACTTC. The V and J genes are TRBV6-5 and TRBJ2-7; D gene ambiguous. The CDR3 spans 13 residues. Looked up from germline, CDR1 is MNHEY and CDR2 is SVGAGI. V lost 2 bases to trimming and J lost 2 bases, with 7 bases between them.

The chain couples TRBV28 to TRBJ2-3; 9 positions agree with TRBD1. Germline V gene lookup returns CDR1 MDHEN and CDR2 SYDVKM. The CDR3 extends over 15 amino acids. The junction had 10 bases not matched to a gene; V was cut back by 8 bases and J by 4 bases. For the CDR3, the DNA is TGTGCCAGCTCCCCGGGCGGGACAGGGTCAGATACGCAGTATTTT. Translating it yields CASSPGGTGSDTQYF.

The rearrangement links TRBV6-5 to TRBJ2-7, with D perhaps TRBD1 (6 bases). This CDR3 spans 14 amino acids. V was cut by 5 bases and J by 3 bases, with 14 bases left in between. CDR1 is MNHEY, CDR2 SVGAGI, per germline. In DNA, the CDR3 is TGTGCCAGCAGTCCGGACAGTCCGGGCTACGAGCAGTACTTC. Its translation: CASSPDSPGYEQYF.

The CDR3 loop is CASRATGSTDTQYF. The CDR3 nucleotides are TGTGCCAGCAGAGCAACAGGGAGCACAGATACGCAGTATTTT. This chain links TRBV2 with TRBJ2-3, with D possibly matching TRBD1 (6 bases). The germline V gene has CDR1 SNHLY and CDR2 FYNNEI. Trimming shortened V by 6 bases and J by 0 bases, and 10 bases separated the two germline ends. The CDR3 runs to 14 residues.

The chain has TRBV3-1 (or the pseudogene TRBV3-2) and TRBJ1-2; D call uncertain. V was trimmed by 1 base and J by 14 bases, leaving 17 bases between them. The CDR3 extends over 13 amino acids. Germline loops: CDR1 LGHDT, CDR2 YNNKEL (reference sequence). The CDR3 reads CASSQGVRGSSTF. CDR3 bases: TGTGCCAGCAGCCAAGGAGTCCGGGGATCGAGTACCTTC.

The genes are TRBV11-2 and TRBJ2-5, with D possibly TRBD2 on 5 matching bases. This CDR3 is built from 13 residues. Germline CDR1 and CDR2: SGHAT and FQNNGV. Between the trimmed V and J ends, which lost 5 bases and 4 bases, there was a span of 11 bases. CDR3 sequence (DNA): TGTGCCAGCAGCCGCATTGAGGGAGAGACCCAGTACTTC. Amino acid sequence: CASSRIEGETQYF.

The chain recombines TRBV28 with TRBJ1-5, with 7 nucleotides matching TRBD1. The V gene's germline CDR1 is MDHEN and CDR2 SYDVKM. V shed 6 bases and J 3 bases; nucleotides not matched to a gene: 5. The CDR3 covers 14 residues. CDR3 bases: TGTGCCAGCAGCAGCAGGGGGGTCAATCAGCCCCAGCATTTT. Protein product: CASSSRGVNQPQHF.

The CDR3 DNA is TGTGCCAGCAGCCAGTCCTCTAGCGGGGGGGTGGTGGGCACAGATACGCAGTATTTT. This codes for CASSQSSSGGVVGTDTQYF. The J gene is TRBJ2-3, the V gene TRBV3-1 (or the pseudogene TRBV3-2), with 12 bases fitting TRBD2. This CDR3 spans 19 amino acids. CDR1 LGHDT and CDR2 YNNKEL come from the germline V gene (reference sequence). V trimming: 3 bases; J trimming: 1 base; junction bases outside the gene matches: 11.

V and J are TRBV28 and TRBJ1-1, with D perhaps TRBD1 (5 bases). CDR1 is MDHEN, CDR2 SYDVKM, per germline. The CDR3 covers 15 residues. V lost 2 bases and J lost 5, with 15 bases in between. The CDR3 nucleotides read TGTGCCAGCAGTTTAGATTCTTCCAGGGTTACTGAAGCTTTCTTT. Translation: CASSLDSSRVTEAFF.

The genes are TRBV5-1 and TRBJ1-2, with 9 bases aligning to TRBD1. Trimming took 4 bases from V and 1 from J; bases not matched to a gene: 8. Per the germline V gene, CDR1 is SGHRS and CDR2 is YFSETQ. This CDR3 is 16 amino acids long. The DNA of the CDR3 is TGCGCCAGCAGCCGGACAACAGGGGGCATTAACTATGGCTACACCTTC. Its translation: CASSRTTGGINYGYTF.

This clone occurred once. The CDR3 is CASSPPGGRQETQYF. The CDR3 DNA follows: TGTGCCAGCAGCCCCCCCGGGGGAAGACAAGAGACCCAGTACTTC. The gene calls are TRBV7-2 and TRBJ2-5, with D perhaps TRBD2 (6 bases). This CDR3 comprises 15 residues. Between the trimmed V and J ends, which lost 5 bases and 2 bases, there was a span of 15 bases. Germline lookup yields CDR1 SGHTA and CDR2 FQGNSA.

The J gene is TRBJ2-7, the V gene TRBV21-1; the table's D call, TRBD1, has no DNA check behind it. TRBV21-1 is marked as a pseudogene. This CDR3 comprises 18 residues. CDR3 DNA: TGTGCCAGCAGCAAATCCGGGCAGGGCCAGGGGGTCTCCTACGAGCAGTACTTC. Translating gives CASSKSGQGQGVSYEQYF.

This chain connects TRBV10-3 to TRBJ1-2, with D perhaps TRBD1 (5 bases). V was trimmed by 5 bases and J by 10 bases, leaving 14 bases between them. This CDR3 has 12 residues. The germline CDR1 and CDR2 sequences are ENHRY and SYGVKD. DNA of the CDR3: TGTGCCATCAGTAGGGGCGAAGAGGTCTACACCTTC. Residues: CAISRGEEVYTF.

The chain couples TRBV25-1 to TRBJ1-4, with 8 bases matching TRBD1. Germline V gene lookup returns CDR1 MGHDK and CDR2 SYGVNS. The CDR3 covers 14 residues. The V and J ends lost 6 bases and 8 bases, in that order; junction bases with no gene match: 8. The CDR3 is CASRPIGQGEKLFF. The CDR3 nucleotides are TGTGCCAGCAGACCTATTGGACAGGGCGAAAAACTGTTTTTT.

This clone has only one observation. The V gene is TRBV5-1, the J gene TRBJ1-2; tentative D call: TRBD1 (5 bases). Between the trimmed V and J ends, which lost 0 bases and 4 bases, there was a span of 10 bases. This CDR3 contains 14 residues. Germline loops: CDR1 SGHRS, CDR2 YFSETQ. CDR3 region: CASSLDLGLYGYTF. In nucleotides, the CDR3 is TGCGCCAGCAGCTTGGATTTGGGGCTCTATGGCTACACCTTC.

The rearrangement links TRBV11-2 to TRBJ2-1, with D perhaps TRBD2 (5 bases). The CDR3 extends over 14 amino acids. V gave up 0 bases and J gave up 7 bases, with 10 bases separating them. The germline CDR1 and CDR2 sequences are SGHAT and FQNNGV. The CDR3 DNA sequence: TGTGCCAGCAGCTTAGATTCCGGACTGAATGAGCAGTTCTTC. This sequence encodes CASSLDSGLNEQFF.

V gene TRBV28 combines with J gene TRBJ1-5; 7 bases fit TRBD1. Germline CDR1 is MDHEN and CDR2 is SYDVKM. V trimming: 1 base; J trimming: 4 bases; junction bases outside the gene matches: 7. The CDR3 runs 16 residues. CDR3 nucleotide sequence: TGTGCCAGCAGTTTATCCATGGACAGGAAGAATCAGCCCCAGCATTTT. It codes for CASSLSMDRKNQPQHF.